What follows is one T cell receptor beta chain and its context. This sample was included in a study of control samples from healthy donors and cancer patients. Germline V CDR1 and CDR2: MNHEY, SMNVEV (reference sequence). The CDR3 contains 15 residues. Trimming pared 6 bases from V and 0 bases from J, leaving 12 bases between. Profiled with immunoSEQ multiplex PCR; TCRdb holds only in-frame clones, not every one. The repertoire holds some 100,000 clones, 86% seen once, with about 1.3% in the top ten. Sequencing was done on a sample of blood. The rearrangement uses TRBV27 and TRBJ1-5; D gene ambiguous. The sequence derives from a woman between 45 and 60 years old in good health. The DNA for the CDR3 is TGTGCCAGCAGCATGTGGCTCAATAGCAATCAGCCCCAGCATTTT. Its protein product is CASSMWLNSNQPQHF.